This T cell receptor beta chain was retrieved from a study of cytomegalovirus exposure and HLA in healthy donors. V was shortened by 5 bases and J by 3 bases, with 19 bases between the two germline ends. CDR1 and CDR2 from the germline V gene are LNHDA and SQIVND (reference sequence). The CDR3 sequence is 16 residues long. Some clones are missing from TCRdb's copy, which holds only in-frame ones; the method was immunoSEQ multiplex PCR. The sample includes approximately 180,000 clones, roughly 86% of them seen just once. Sequencing input: PBMCs. The source of this sequence is a man between 18 and 35 years old in good health and CMV-seropositive. V and J are TRBV19 and TRBJ1-1; no definite D call. The CDR3 protein is CASSHLPGSGDTEAFF. The CDR3 DNA reads as TGTGCCAGTAGTCATCTACCCGGGAGCGGAGACACTGAAGCTTTCTTT.